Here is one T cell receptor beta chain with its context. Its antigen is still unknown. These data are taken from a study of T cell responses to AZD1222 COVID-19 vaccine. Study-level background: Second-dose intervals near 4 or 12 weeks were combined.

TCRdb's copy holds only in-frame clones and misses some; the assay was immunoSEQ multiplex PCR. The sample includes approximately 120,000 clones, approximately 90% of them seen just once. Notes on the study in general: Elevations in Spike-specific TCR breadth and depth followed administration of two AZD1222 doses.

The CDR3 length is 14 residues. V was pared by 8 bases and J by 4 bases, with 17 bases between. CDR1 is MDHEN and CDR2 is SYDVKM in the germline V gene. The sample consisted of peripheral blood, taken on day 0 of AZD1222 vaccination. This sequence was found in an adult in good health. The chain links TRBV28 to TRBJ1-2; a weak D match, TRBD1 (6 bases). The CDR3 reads CASSVRGQPYGYTF. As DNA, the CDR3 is TGTGCCAGCTCCGTCCGCGGACAGCCCTATGGCTACACCTTC.